This entry lists 20 T cell receptor beta chains sequenced from one sample in a study of human T cells and chemical hapten exposure. Time point given: patch test 2, 6 weeks after DPC sensitization. Sample treatment: therapeutic diphenylcyclopropenone sensitization with weekly scalp DPC. The authors extracted total RNA from unfractionated whole blood. TCRdb passed the RACE reads through MiXCR, listing each CDR3 protein once. Among 35,000 to 55,000 distinct CDR3 sequences listed, roughly 9% were seen once. Sequencing was performed on whole blood, taken in connection with sensitization to the hapten diphenylcyclopropenone (DPC). Every receptor here comes from a woman aged 25 to 39 with alopecia areata. Some clones in this sample may be carry-over from other donors' samples.

This clonotype was observed a few times. The chain combines TRBV4-2 with TRBJ2-1; 8 bases line up with TRBD1. Germline V lookup: CDR1 LGHNA, CDR2 YNFKEQ. This CDR3 contains 15 residues. V shed 3 bases and J 0 bases; nucleotides not matched to a gene: 1. CDR3 DNA: TGTGCCAGCAGCCAGGACAGGGACTCCTACAATGAGCAGTTCTTC. Residues: CASSQDRDSYNEQFF.

This rearrangement joins TRBV7-9 to TRBJ2-7; 9 bases match TRBD2. CDR1 and CDR2 from the germline V gene are SEHNR and FQNEAQ (reference sequence). The length of the CDR3 is 15 residues. V was clipped by 0 bases and J by 5 bases; unmatched bases: 5. CDR3 in DNA: TGTGCCAGCAGCTTAGCGGCGGGGGGGATCAACGAGCAGTACTTC. Translated, it gives CASSLAAGGINEQYF.

In this sample, this clonotype turned up a few times. The chain joins TRBV7-3 to TRBJ2-1; D is ambiguous. CDR1 is SGHTA, CDR2 FQGTGA, per germline. The CDR3 contains 13 residues. Trimming took 1 base from V and 13 from J, leaving 14 bases between them. The DNA of the CDR3 is TGTGCCAGCAGCTTAAGATCTGAAAAGCGACAGTTCTTC. It codes for CASSLRSEKRQFF.

This clonotype was observed a handful of times. The chain employs TRBV6-5 and TRBJ1-2; 7 nucleotides align to TRBD1. The V gene's germline CDR1 is MNHEY and CDR2 SVGAGI. The trim removed 2 bases at V and 6 bases at J, leaving 9 bases unmatched. The CDR3 is 15 amino acids. The CDR3 spells CASSYTGQAPHGYTF. In nucleotides, the CDR3 is TGTGCCAGCAGTTACACTGGACAGGCGCCCCATGGCTACACCTTC.

This chain's CDR3 is CASSRASGGFYSAQYF. In DNA, the CDR3 is TGTGCCAGCAGTCGCGCTAGCGGGGGGTTTTATAGTGCGCAGTATTTT. The gene calls are TRBV12-3 or TRBV12-4 and TRBJ2-3; 11 bases fit TRBD2. Unmatched junction bases numbered 14, after V lost 5 bases and J lost 10 bases. The CDR3 extends over 16 amino acids.

This clonotype has ten or more counts. The chain uses TRBV11-1 and TRBJ2-1; D is possibly TRBD2 (6 bases). The CDR3 length is 14 residues. The V gene lost 5 bases and the J gene lost 7 bases, with 15 bases spanning the gap. The germline gives CDR1 SGHAT, CDR2 FQDESV (reference sequence). In DNA form, the CDR3 reads TGTGCCAGCAGCCATCGAAGCGGGCGAAATGAGCAGTTCTTC. This codes for CASSHRSGRNEQFF. The variable domain in full, completed from reference TRBV11-1 and TRBJ2-1, reads EAEVAQSPRYKITEKSQAVAFWCDPISGHATLYWYRQILGQGPELLVQFQDESVVDDSQLPKDRFSAERLKGVDSTLKIQPAELGDSAMYLCASSHRSGRNEQFFGPGTRLTVL.

The chain has TRBV6-2 or TRBV6-3 and TRBJ2-7; TRBD2 matches at 9 bases. Germline V gene data show CDR1 as MNHEY and CDR2 as SVGEGT. The CDR3 runs 14 residues. Germline trimming cut 5 bases from V and 2 bases from J; bases unmatched to any gene: 4. The CDR3 DNA is TGTGCCAGCAGTGGCGGACTAGCGACCTACGAGCAGTACTTC. Its protein is CASSGGLATYEQYF.

This clonotype was seen more than once but under ten times. The chain employs TRBV6-5 and TRBJ1-2, with D tentatively TRBD1 (5 bases). CDR1 is MNHEY and CDR2 is SVGAGI in the germline V gene. V lost 6 bases to trimming and J lost 8 bases, with 10 bases between them. This CDR3 region has 11 residues. The CDR3 reads CASRGRDGYTF. The CDR3 DNA reads as TGTGCCAGCAGAGGTAGGGACGGCTACACCTTC.

This clonotype was found many times. The chain uses TRBV12-3 or TRBV12-4 and TRBJ2-3; 10 bases fit TRBD2. V lost 5 bases to trimming and J lost 5 bases; unmatched junction nucleotides: 7. The CDR3 totals 15 residues. CDR3 in amino acids: CASSPAGGFIDTQYF. The CDR3 DNA reads TGTGCCAGCAGTCCAGCGGGGGGGTTTATAGATACGCAGTATTTT.

The chain joins TRBV7-2 to TRBJ2-7, with no clear D. Germline V lookup: CDR1 SGHTA, CDR2 FQGNSA. Trimming pared 5 bases from V and 3 bases from J, leaving 11 bases between. The CDR3 length is 13 residues. As DNA, the CDR3 is TGTGCCAGCAGCCCGGGCATTCTCTACGAGCAGTACTTC. It codes for CASSPGILYEQYF.

This clonotype was counted a few times. V usage is TRBV12-3 or TRBV12-4 and J usage is TRBJ2-7; 7 positions agree with TRBD1. The V and J ends lost 5 bases and 5 bases, in that order; junction bases with no gene match: 9. The CDR3 runs 14 residues. In DNA form, the CDR3 reads TGTGCCAGCAGTCCAGGACAGGTTCGGAACGAGCAGTACTTC. Residues: CASSPGQVRNEQYF.

The V call is TRBV5-1, the J call TRBJ2-1, with TRBD1 matching over 10 bases. The CDR3 consists of 15 residues. Trimming cost V 8 bases and J 3 bases; bases outside gene matches: 8. Germline V lookup: CDR1 SGHRS, CDR2 YFSETQ. The CDR3 sequence: CASWGTGAGYNEQFF. The DNA for the CDR3 is TGCGCCAGTTGGGGGACAGGGGCCGGCTACAATGAGCAGTTCTTC.

In its sample, this clonotype was seen many times. This rearrangement joins TRBV5-1 to TRBJ1-5, with a possible D match to TRBD1 (6 bases). The ends were cut back, 4 bases at V and 2 bases at J, with 10 bases in the middle. CDR1 and CDR2 from the germline V gene are SGHRS and YFSETQ. The CDR3 is 14 amino acids. This CDR3 is CASSIQGGNQPQHF. In DNA form, the CDR3 reads TGCGCCAGCAGCATACAGGGTGGCAATCAGCCCCAGCATTTT. The whole variable domain, remainder taken from reference TRBV5-1 and TRBJ1-5, is KAGVTQTPRYLIKTRGQQVTLSCSPISGHRSVSWYQQTPGQGLQFLFEYFSETQRNKGNFPGRFSGRQFSNSRSEMNVSTLELGDSALYLCASSIQGGNQPQHFGDGTRLSIL.

The CDR3: CASSLNQPQHF. The CDR3 bases are TGTGCCAGCAGCCTTAATCAGCCCCAGCATTTT. The chain links TRBV13 to TRBJ1-5, with D unresolved. Per germline, CDR1 PRHDT and CDR2 FYEKMQ (reference sequence). Trimming removed 5 bases at V and 4 bases at J, with 3 bases between. The CDR3 extends over 11 amino acids.

V gene TRBV4-3 combines with J gene TRBJ2-5; 14 bases map to TRBD2. Germline trimming cut 1 base from V and 7 bases from J; bases unmatched to any gene: 8. CDR1 LGHNA and CDR2 YSLEER come from the germline V gene. The CDR3 loop spans 17 amino acids. The CDR3 DNA reads TGCGCCAGCAGCCAAGGGACTAGCGGGGGGAATTCGGGGACCCAGTACTTC. It translates to CASSQGTSGGNSGTQYF.

This clonotype has a handful of counts. V and J are TRBV7-9 and TRBJ2-7; D tentatively reads TRBD1 or TRBD2 (5 bases each). Germline CDR1 and CDR2: SEHNR and FQNEAQ (reference sequence). V gave up 5 bases and J gave up 0 bases, with 14 bases separating them. This CDR3 has 15 residues. The CDR3 nucleotides read TGTGCCAGCAGCCGCTCCGGGGCCGTCTCCTACGAGCAGTACTTC. It specifies CASSRSGAVSYEQYF.

This clonotype was picked up many times. V and J are TRBV2 and TRBJ2-7; maybe TRBD1 (5 bases). The CDR3 covers 12 residues. Germline CDR1 reads SNHLY; CDR2 reads FYNNEI. Between the trimmed V and J ends, which lost 6 bases and 7 bases, there was a span of 13 bases. The chain's CDR3 is CASRGALMEQYF. CDR3 coding DNA: TGTGCCAGCAGAGGGGCCCTCATGGAGCAGTACTTC.

V and J are TRBV6-6 and TRBJ2-3; 15 nucleotides line up with TRBD2. V lost 8 bases to trimming and J lost 2 bases; unmatched junction nucleotides: 5. CDR1 is MNHNY, CDR2 SVGAGI, per germline (reference sequence). The length of the CDR3 is 16 residues. The chain's CDR3 is CASHGTSGGNTDTQYF. For the CDR3, the DNA is TGTGCCAGCCATGGGACTAGCGGGGGGAACACAGATACGCAGTATTTT.

This clonotype showed up just a few times. V gene TRBV7-3 combines with J gene TRBJ2-2; TRBD2 is a possible D gene (6 bases). There are 13 residues in the CDR3. The V gene lost 1 base and the J gene lost 7 bases, with 7 bases spanning the gap. Germline loops: CDR1 SGHTA, CDR2 FQGTGA. The CDR3 is CASSLRRDGELFF. In DNA, the CDR3 is TGTGCCAGCAGCTTAAGGAGGGACGGGGAGCTGTTTTTT.

The J gene is TRBJ1-2, the V gene TRBV27; D unclear. V was pared by 5 bases and J by 4 bases, with 11 bases between. Germline loops: CDR1 MNHEY, CDR2 SMNVEV (reference sequence). The CDR3 is made up of 13 amino acids. This chain's CDR3 is CASSPGRSYGYTF. CDR3 DNA: TGTGCCAGCAGTCCCGGACGGTCCTATGGCTACACCTTC.